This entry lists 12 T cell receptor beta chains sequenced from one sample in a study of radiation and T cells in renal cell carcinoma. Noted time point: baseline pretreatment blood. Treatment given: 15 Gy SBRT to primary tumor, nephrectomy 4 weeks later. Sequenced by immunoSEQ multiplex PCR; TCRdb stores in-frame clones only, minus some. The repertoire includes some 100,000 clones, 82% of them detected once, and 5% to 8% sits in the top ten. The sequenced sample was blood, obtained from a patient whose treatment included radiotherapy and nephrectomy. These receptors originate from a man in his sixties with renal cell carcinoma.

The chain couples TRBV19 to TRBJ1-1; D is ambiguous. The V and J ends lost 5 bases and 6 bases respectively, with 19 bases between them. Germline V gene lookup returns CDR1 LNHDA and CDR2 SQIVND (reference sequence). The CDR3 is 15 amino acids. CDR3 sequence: CASSPLRSPGSEAFF. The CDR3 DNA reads TGTGCCAGTAGTCCACTACGGTCTCCGGGATCTGAAGCTTTCTTT.

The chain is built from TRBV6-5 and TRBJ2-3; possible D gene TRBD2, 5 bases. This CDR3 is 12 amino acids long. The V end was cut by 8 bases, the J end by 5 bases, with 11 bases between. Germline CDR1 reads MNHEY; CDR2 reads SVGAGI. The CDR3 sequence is CASRRIGDTQYF. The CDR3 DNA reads TGTGCCAGCCGGAGGATAGGAGATACGCAGTATTTT.

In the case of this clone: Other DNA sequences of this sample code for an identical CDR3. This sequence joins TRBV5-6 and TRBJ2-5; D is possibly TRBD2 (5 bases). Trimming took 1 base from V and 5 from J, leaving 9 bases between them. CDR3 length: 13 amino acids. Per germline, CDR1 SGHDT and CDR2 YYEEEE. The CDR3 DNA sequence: TGTGCCAGCAGCTTGACGGGAAGGGAGACCCAGTACTTC. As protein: CASSLTGRETQYF.

The DNA of the CDR3 is TGTGCCAGCAGCTTGGGGGGGCCGAATCAGCCCCAGCATTTT. This encodes CASSLGGPNQPQHF. The chain is built from TRBV7-9 and TRBJ1-5, with D tentatively TRBD1 (6 bases). Germline V lookup: CDR1 SEHNR, CDR2 FQNEAQ (reference sequence). This CDR3 has 14 amino acids. With 3 bases removed from V and 4 bases from J, the gap between germline ends came to 10 bases. The entire variable domain, with the rest obtained from reference TRBV7-9 and TRBJ1-5, is as follows: DTGVSQNPRHKITKRGQNVTFRCDPISEHNRLYWYRQTLGQGPEFLTYFQNEAQLEKSRLLSDRFSAERPKGSFSTLEIQRTEQGDSAMYLCASSLGGPNQPQHFGDGTRLSIL.

The CDR3 DNA sequence: TGTGCCAGCAGCTTGGAACCAGGGGGCCAAGAGACCCAGTACTTC. It yields the protein CASSLEPGGQETQYF. V and J are TRBV5-4 and TRBJ2-5; 7 nucleotides agree with TRBD1. The V segment lost 0 bases and the J segment 1 base; nucleotides outside the gene matches: 3. CDR3 size: 15 residues. Germline V lookup: CDR1 SGHNT, CDR2 YYREEE (reference sequence).

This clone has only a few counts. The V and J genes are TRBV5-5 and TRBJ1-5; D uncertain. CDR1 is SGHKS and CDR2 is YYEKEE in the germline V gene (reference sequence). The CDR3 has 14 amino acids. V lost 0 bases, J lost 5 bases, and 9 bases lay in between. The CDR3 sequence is CASSLALVYQPQHF. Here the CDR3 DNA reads TGTGCCAGCAGCTTGGCCTTGGTGTATCAGCCCCAGCATTTT.

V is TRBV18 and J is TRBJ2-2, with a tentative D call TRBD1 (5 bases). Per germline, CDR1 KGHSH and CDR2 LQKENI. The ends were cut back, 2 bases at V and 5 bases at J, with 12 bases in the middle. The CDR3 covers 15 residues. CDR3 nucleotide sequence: TGTGCCAGCTCACCAACAGATGACAGTACCGGGGAGCTGTTTTTT. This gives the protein CASSPTDDSTGELFF.

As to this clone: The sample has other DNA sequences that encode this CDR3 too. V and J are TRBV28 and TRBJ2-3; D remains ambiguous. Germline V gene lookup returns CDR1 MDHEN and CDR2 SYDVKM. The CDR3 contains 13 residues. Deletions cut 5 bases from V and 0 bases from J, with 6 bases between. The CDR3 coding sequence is TGTGCCAGCAGTCCCCCTAGCACAGATACGCAGTATTTT. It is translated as CASSPPSTDTQYF.

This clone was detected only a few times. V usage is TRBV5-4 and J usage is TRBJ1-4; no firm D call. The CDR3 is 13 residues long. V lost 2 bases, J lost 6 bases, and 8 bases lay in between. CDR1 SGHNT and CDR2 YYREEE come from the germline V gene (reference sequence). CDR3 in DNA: TGTGCCAGCAGCTTAAGTGGGGATGAAAAACTGTTTTTT. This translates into CASSLSGDEKLFF.

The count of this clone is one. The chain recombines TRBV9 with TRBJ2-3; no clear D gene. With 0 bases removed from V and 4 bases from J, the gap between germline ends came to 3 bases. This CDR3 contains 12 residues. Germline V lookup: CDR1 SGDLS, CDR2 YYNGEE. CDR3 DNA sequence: TGTGCCAGCAGCGTAGTCGCAGATACGCAGTATTTT. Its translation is CASSVVADTQYF.

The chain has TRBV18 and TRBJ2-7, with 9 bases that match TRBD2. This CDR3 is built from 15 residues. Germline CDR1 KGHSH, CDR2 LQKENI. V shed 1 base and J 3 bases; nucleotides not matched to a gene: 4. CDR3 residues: CASSPLAGAGYEQYF. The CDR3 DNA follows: TGTGCCAGCTCACCACTAGCGGGAGCCGGCTACGAGCAGTACTTC.

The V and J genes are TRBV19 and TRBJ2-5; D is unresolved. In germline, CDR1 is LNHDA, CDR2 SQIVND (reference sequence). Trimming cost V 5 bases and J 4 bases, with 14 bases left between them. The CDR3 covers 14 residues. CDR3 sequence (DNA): TGTGCCAGTAGTCCCCAAGTTAGCCCAGAGACCCAGTACTTC. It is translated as CASSPQVSPETQYF.